This TCR beta chain appears in the sequencing data of a study of T cells after yellow fever vaccination. Each CDR3 protein is one row after TCRdb ran MiXCR on the 5' RACE reads. The sample shows 200,000 to 300,000 distinct CDR3 sequences, around 6.7% of them seen only once. Trimming at V came to 5 bases and at J to 8 bases, leaving 4 bases not matched to a gene. The CDR3 covers 15 residues. Germline CDR1 and CDR2: SGHVS and FNYEAQ. This clonotype came up many times. This sequence joins TRBV7-6 and TRBJ2-1; 15 bases fit TRBD2. Sequenced material: CD4+ T cells sorted from PBMCs, taken on the day of the yellow fever booster vaccination. The clonotype was recovered from a man between 25 and 39 years old who received the YFV17D yellow fever vaccine. As DNA, the CDR3 is TGTGCCAGCAGCGTCGGACTAGCGGGAGGGCATGAGCAGTTCTTC. This gives the protein CASSVGLAGGHEQFF.